These T cell receptor beta chains were read from a single sample in a study of T cells after posttransplantation cyclophosphamide. The repertoire was sequenced with immunoSEQ multiplex PCR; TCRdb's copy has only in-frame clones and lacks some. Of 47,000 or so clones in the sample, around 94% are singletons; the top ten hold 3% to 3.5%. The sample comprised PBMCs. Receptors originate from a woman aged 45 to 65 in good health and a related stem cell transplant donor. Both conserved end residues are part of each CDR3. D genes are given only for firm matches. Some rows have no size entry. The others give once, few or many, or a class for an expanded clone.

size	V	length	J	D	CDR3	DNA
NA	TRBV27	16	TRBJ2-1	NA	CASSSNIAVSYNEQFF	TGTGCCAGCAGTTCCAACATTGCGGTCTCCTACAATGAGCAGTTCTTC
NA	TRBV27	14	TRBJ2-5	TRBD1	CASSWAGGQETQYF	TGTGCCAGCTCCTGGGCAGGGGGCCAAGAGACCCAGTACTTC
NA	TRBV4-1	17	TRBJ2-3	TRBD2	CASSESLAGERADTQYF	TGCGCCAGCAGCGAATCTCTAGCGGGAGAGCGGGCAGATACGCAGTATTTT
NA	TRBV25-1	14	TRBJ2-2	NA	CASNIEGNTGELFF	TGTGCCAGCAACATCGAGGGTAATACCGGGGAGCTGTTTTTT
NA	TRBV19	13	TRBJ2-2	NA	CASSIRGAGELFF	TGTGCCAGTAGTATCAGGGGGGCCGGGGAGCTGTTTTTT
NA	TRBV7-8	13	TRBJ2-5	TRBD1	CAGGQGTQETQYF	TGTGCCGGCGGACAGGGGACGCAAGAGACCCAGTACTTC
NA	TRBV5-1	12	TRBJ2-7	NA	CASSLTSDEQYF	TGCGCCAGCAGCTTGACTAGTGACGAGCAGTACTTC
few	TRBV25-1	15	TRBJ1-4	TRBD1	CASSEYGTDNEKLFF	TGTGCCAGCAGTGAATATGGGACAGATAATGAAAAACTGTTTTTT
NA	TRBV7-8	16	TRBJ2-2	TRBD1	CASSPGTGVWTGELFF	TGTGCCAGCAGCCCCGGGACAGGGGTTTGGACCGGGGAGCTGTTTTTT
NA	TRBV6-1	13	TRBJ1-2	NA	CASSEALGDGYTF	TGTGCCAGCAGTGAAGCGCTAGGGGATGGCTACACCTTC
NA	TRBV28	12	TRBJ1-5	NA	CASSLPNQPQHF	TGTGCCAGCAGCCTCCCCAATCAGCCCCAGCATTTT
NA	TRBV27	14	TRBJ2-7	TRBD2	CASRRAFGGVEQYF	TGTGCCAGCAGAAGGGCCTTCGGGGGGGTCGAGCAGTACTTC
NA	TRBV5-4	16	TRBJ1-2	TRBD1	CASSPGQISSNYGYTF	TGTGCCAGCAGCCCGGGACAGATAAGTTCTAACTATGGCTACACCTTC
once	TRBV9	14	TRBJ1-2	NA	CASSVDGGRYGYTF	TGTGCCAGCAGCGTAGACGGAGGTCGCTATGGCTACACCTTC
NA	TRBV5-1	16	TRBJ1-1	TRBD1	CASSLAGTAMNTEAFF	TGCGCCAGCAGCTTGGCCGGGACAGCCATGAACACTGAAGCTTTCTTT
NA	TRBV7-2	14	TRBJ2-7	NA	CASSKGQSPYEQYF	TGTGCCAGCAGCAAAGGACAGTCCCCCTACGAGCAGTACTTC
NA	TRBV4-1	14	TRBJ2-7	TRBD2	CASSPNPTSGEQYF	TGCGCCAGCAGCCCGAATCCGACTAGCGGCGAGCAGTACTTC
NA	TRBV7-3	15	TRBJ2-1	NA	CASSPDRGSYNEQFF	TGTGCCAGCAGCCCTGACAGAGGCTCCTACAATGAGCAGTTCTTC
NA	TRBV7-9	14	TRBJ2-7	TRBD1	CASSFRGSSYEQYF	TGTGCCAGCAGCTTCAGGGGGAGCTCCTACGAGCAGTACTTC
NA	TRBV28	14	TRBJ2-5	NA	CASSQQLPAGPQYF	TGTGCCAGCAGCCAACAACTCCCCGCGGGGCCCCAGTACTTC
NA	TRBV7-2	16	TRBJ2-1	TRBD2	CASSLVGRGGHNEQFF	TGTGCCAGCAGCTTAGTAGGGCGGGGGGGTCACAATGAGCAGTTCTTC
NA	TRBV11-2	13	TRBJ1-1	NA	CASSRRWGDEAFF	TGTGCCAGCAGCCGGCGTTGGGGAGATGAAGCTTTCTTT
NA	TRBV6-5	13	TRBJ1-2	NA	CASSSGQRYRYTF	TGTGCCAGCAGCTCCGGACAGCGCTATCGCTACACCTTC
NA	TRBV18	15	TRBJ2-7	NA	CASSRPGLLSYEQYF	TGTGCCAGCTCACGACCGGGACTCCTCTCCTACGAGCAGTACTTC
NA	TRBV19	15	TRBJ1-6	TRBD1	CAVRRDREDNSPLHF	TGTGCCGTCCGCCGGGACAGGGAAGATAATTCACCCCTCCACTTT
NA	TRBV13	16	TRBJ1-6	TRBD1	CASSAGTALNNSPLHF	TGTGCCAGCAGCGCAGGGACAGCTTTAAATAATTCCCCCCTCCACTTT
NA	TRBV6-5	13	TRBJ1-5	TRBD1	CASTGQGHQPQHF	TGTGCCAGCACCGGACAGGGGCATCAGCCCCAGCATTTT
once	TRBV5-6	16	TRBJ1-6	TRBD1	CASSPGQIFPNSPLHF	TGTGCCAGCAGCCCGGGACAGATTTTTCCTAATTCCCCCCTCCACTTT